A single sample is the source of the 5 T cell receptor beta chains below, sequenced in a study of PD-1 blockade in classical Hodgkin lymphoma (dated by TCRdb to 2020 to 2021). Receptors were amplified or captured by the immunoSEQ multiplex PCR assay. As stored in TCRdb, this immuneACCESS dataset retains in-frame rearrangements with V and J assigned. A fraction of the clones does not appear; measured against another copy, unresolved V genes explain less than half of the discrepancy, and the remainder lacks a known reason. The sample includes about 16,000 clones, with 83% observed a single time. The top ten clones comprise approximately 15% of the sample. Interpreted using the paper, the time point label stands for: cycle 4 day 1 (C4D1), after 5 to 7 weeks of nivolumab. All trial patients had relapsed after autologous stem cell transplantation, with cohorts A, B and C differing in prior brentuximab vedotin exposure.

The sequencing here drew on peripheral blood mononuclear cells (PBMCs), taken before the fourth cycle of nivolumab. These receptors were collected from a human donor with classical Hodgkin lymphoma.

The rearrangement joins TRBV5-1 to TRBJ1-1; D unresolved. The CDR3 sequence is 13 residues long. Per germline, CDR1 SGHRS and CDR2 YFSETQ. Trimming stripped 0 bases from V and 1 base from J, with 4 bases between. CDR3 amino acids: CASSLAANTEAFF. DNA of the CDR3: TGCGCCAGCAGCTTGGCCGCGAACACTGAAGCTTTCTTT.

The genes are TRBV29-1 and TRBJ2-5; TRBD1 is a possible D gene (7 bases). Trimming pared 7 bases from V and 5 bases from J, leaving 23 bases between. Germline values: CDR1 SQVTM, CDR2 ANQGSEA. There are 15 residues in the CDR3. The CDR3, as DNA: TGCAGCGCCGTGGGGGACTCAGGGGGAGTGGAGACCCAGTACTTC. This translates into CSAVGDSGGVETQYF. Variable domain in full (rest from reference TRBV29-1 and TRBJ2-5): SAVISQKPSRDICQRGTSLTIQCQVDSQVTMMFWYRQQPGQSLTLIATANQGSEATYESGFVIDKFPISRPNLTFSTLTVSNMSPEDSSIYLCSAVGDSGGVETQYFGPGTRLLVL.

This clone has a handful of counts. The V call is TRBV2, the J call TRBJ1-5; D is uncertain. The CDR3 consists of 15 residues. Between the trimmed V and J ends, which lost 3 bases and 0 bases, there was a span of 9 bases. CDR1 and CDR2 (germline): SNHLY, FYNNEI. This CDR3 is CASSDGSVSNQPQHF. In DNA form, the CDR3 reads TGTGCCAGCAGTGATGGCTCGGTTAGCAATCAGCCCCAGCATTTT.

The V call is TRBV9, the J call TRBJ1-2, with TRBD1 as a possible D gene (6 bases). Per germline, CDR1 SGDLS and CDR2 YYNGEE. The CDR3 totals 13 residues. V gave up 0 bases and J gave up 8 bases, with 11 bases separating them. DNA of the CDR3: TGTGCCAGCAGCGTAGCGGGGGCGCCCGGCTACACCTTC. Amino acids: CASSVAGAPGYTF. Together with reference TRBV9 and TRBJ1-2, the CDR3 gives the full variable domain: DSGVTQTPKHLITATGQRVTLRCSPRSGDLSVYWYQQSLDQGLQFLIQYYNGEERAKGNILERFSAQQFPDLHSELNLSSLELGDSALYFCASSVAGAPGYTFGSGTRLTVV.

CDR3 sequence: CASSPQGAIGNTEAFF. CDR3 nucleotides: TGCGCCAGCAGCCCTCAGGGGGCGATTGGGAACACTGAAGCTTTCTTT. The chain recombines TRBV5-1 with TRBJ1-1; 8 nucleotides align to TRBD1. Losses at the gene ends were 4 bases for V and 1 base for J; bases not matched to a gene: 9. The CDR3 length is 16 residues. The germline CDR1 and CDR2 sequences are SGHRS and YFSETQ.